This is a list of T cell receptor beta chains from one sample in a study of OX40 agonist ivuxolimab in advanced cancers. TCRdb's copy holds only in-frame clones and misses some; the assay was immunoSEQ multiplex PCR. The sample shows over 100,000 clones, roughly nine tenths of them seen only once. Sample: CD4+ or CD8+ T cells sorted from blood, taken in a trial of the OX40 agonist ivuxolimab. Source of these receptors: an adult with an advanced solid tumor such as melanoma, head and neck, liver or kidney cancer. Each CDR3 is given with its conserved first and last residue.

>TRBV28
CASYRGLGGQPQHF
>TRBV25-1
CASSETATNEKLFF
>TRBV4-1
CASSQPLAGSSYNEQFF
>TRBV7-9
CASSRGRDTRNGYTF
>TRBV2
CASWGLAGPYNEQFF
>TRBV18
CASSPGTLNEAFF
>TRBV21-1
CASSEPPPGQNYGYTF
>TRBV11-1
CASSPGESYGYTF
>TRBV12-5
CASGLKTGYAQYF
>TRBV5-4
CASSTTDSQETQYF
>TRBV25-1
CASSEYAGPQKYNEQFF
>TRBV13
CASSPPQGQGYTEAFF
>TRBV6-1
CASSELRIVPEAFF
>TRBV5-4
CASSFSSGNTIYF
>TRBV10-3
CAISETSASSYNEQFF
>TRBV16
CASSPRPQANTGELFF
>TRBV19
CASSSRTSGRYEQYF
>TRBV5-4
CASSWDRGSYEQYF
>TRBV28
CASSLADPRFEAFF
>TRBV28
CASSPTGFGHEQFF
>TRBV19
CASSPGLAGSFGETQYF
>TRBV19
CASSIAPSVRGNTEAFF
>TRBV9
CASSVEATYNEQFF
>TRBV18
CASSPPSGALSNQPQHF
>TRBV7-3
CASSLDGQGNEQFF
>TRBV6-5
CASSPGWRNGAFF
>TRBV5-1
CASSLGTSNEQFF
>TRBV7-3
CASSLSPSVGADTQYF
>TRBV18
CASPTGAVSDTQYF
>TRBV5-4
CASSQVGGTNEKLFF
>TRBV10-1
CASSVAGGRNEQFF
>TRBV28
CASLRDRGLETQYF
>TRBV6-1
CASNSPPRETGELFF
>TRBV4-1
CASSPSGADQPQHF
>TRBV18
CASSPRSGQGAMEPQHF
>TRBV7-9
CASSPRGGNTEAFF
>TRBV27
CASSLAGQPQHF
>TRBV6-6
CASSYGGAGYEQYF
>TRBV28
CASSLLGTEAFF
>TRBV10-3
CAILRGATDTQYF